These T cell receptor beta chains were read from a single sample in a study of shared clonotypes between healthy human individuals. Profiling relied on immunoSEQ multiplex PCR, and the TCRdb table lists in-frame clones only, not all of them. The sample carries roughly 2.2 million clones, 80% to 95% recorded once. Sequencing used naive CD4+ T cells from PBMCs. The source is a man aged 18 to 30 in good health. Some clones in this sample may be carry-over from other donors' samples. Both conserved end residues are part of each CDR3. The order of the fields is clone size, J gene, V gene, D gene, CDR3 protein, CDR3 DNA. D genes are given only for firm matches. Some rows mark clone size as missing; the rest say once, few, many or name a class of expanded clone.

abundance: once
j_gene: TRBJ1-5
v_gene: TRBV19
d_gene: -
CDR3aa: CASSPTGQNQPQHF
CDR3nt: TGTGCCAGTAGTCCGACGGGACAAAATCAGCCCCAGCATTTT

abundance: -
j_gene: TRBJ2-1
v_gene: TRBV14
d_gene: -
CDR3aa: CASSQVYLRRVIHNEQFF
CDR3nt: TGTGCCAGCAGCCAAGTGTACCTCCGCAGGGTAATACACAATGAGCAGTTCTTC

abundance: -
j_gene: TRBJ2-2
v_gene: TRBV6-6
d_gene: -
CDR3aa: CASSYQGTNTGELFF
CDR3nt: TGTGCCAGCAGTTACCAGGGGACAAACACCGGGGAGCTGTTTTTT

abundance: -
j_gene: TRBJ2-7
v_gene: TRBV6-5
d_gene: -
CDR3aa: CASSYNGQPSYEQYF
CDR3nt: TGTGCCAGCAGTTACAATGGACAGCCCTCCTACGAGCAGTACTTC

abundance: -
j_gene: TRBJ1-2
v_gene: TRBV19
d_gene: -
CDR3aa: CASSILANYGYTF
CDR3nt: TGTGCCAGTAGTATTTTAGCTAACTATGGCTACACCTTC

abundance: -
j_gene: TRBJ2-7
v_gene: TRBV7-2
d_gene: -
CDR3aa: CASSFLVTASYEQYF
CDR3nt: TGTGCCAGCAGCTTCCTCGTGACAGCCTCCTACGAGCAGTACTTC

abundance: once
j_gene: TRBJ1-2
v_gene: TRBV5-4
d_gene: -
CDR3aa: CASSQPTIYGYTF
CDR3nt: TGTGCCAGCAGCCAGCCGACTATCTATGGCTACACCTTC

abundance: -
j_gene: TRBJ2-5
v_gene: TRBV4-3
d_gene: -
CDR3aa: CASSLLYTGGWETQYF
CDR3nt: TGCGCCAGCAGCCTCCTCTATACTGGCGGGTGGGAGACCCAGTACTTC

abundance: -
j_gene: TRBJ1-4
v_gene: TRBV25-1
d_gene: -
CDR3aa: CASGFTGYEKLFF
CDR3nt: TGTGCCAGCGGATTTACAGGGTATGAAAAACTGTTTTTT

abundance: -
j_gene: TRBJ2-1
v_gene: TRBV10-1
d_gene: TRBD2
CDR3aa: CASSAPLAGDYKVQFF
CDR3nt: TGCGCCAGCAGTGCGCCTCTAGCGGGAGATTATAAGGTGCAGTTCTTC

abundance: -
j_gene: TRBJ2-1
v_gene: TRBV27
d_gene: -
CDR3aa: CASSDGLSSYNEQFF
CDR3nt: TGTGCCAGCAGTGACGGCCTTAGCTCCTACAATGAGCAGTTCTTC

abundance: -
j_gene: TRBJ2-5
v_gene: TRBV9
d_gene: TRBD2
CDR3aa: CASSAQVAGGVETQYF
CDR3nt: TGTGCCAGCAGCGCACAAGTAGCGGGAGGGGTGGAGACCCAGTACTTC

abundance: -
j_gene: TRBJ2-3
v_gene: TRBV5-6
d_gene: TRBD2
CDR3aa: CASSTRLAVITDTQYF
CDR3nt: TGTGCCAGCAGCACCCGACTAGCGGTAATCACAGATACGCAGTATTTT

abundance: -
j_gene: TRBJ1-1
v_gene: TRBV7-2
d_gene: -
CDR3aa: CASSFQAYNTEAFF
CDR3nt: TGTGCCAGCAGCTTCCAGGCATACAACACTGAAGCTTTCTTT

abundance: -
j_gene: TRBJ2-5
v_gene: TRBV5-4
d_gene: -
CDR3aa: CASSPFGGEETQYF
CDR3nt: TGTGCCAGCAGCCCCTTTGGGGGAGAAGAGACCCAGTACTTC

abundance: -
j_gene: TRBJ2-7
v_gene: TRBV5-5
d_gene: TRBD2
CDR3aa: CASSLTSGTYEQYF
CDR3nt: TGTGCCAGCAGCTTGACTAGCGGAACCTACGAGCAGTACTTC

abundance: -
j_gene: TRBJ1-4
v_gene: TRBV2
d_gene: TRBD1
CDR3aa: CASSRGQGAGEKLFF
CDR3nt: TGTGCCAGCAGTCGAGGACAGGGTGCAGGTGAAAAACTGTTTTTT

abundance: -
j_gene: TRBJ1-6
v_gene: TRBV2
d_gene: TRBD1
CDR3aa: CASRSRDRVGNSPLHF
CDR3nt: TGTGCCAGCAGGTCCCGGGACAGGGTCGGGAATTCACCCCTCCACTTT

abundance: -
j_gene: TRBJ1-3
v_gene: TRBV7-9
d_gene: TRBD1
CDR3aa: CASSLASGGGNTIYF
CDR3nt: TGTGCCAGCAGCTTAGCTTCAGGGGGCGGAAACACCATATATTTT

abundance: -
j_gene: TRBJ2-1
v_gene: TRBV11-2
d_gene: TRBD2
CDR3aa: CASSTRLAGVFGEQFF
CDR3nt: TGTGCCAGCAGCACCCGACTAGCGGGAGTTTTCGGTGAGCAGTTCTTC

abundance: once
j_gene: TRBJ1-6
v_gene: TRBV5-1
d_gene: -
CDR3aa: CASSITQTRDSPLHF
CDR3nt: TGCGCCAGCAGCATCACACAGACTCGGGATTCACCCCTCCACTTT

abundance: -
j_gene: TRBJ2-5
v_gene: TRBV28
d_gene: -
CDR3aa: CASSGAAQRTQYF
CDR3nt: TGTGCCAGCTCGGGGGCAGCTCAACGAACCCAGTACTTC

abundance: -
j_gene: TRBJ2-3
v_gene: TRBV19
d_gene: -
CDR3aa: CASSISRNTDTQYF
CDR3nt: TGTGCCAGTAGTATCTCCAGGAACACAGATACGCAGTATTTT

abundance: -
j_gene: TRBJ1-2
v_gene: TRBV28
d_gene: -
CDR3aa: CASSLPSGYGYTF
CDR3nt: TGTGCCAGCAGTTTGCCGAGCGGCTATGGCTACACCTTC

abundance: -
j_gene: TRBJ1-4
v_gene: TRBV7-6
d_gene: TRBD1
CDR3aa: CASSFLDRGGEKLFF
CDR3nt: TGTGCCAGCAGCTTCCTAGACAGGGGAGGTGAAAAACTGTTTTTT

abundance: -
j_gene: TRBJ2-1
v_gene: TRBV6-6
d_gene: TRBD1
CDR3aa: CASSKTGGSYNEQFF
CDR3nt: TGTGCCAGCAGTAAGACAGGGGGTTCCTACAATGAGCAGTTCTTC

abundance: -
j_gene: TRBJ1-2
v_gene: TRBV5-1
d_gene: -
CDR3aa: CASSSKDTPFNYGYTF
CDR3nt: TGCGCCAGCAGCTCAAAGGACACGCCGTTTAACTATGGCTACACCTTC

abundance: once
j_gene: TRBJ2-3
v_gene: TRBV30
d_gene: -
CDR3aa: CAWSAPGPDTQYF
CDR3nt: TGTGCCTGGAGTGCTCCAGGGCCAGATACGCAGTATTTT

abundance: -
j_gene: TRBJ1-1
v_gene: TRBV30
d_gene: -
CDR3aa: CAWKRLPGTSRGTEAFF
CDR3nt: TGTGCCTGGAAACGATTGCCCGGGACTTCGAGGGGCACTGAAGCTTTCTTT

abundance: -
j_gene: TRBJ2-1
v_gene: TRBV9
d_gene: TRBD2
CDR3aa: CASSPLGAGGWNEQFF
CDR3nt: TGTGCCAGCAGCCCCCTCGGGGCGGGAGGATGGAATGAGCAGTTCTTC

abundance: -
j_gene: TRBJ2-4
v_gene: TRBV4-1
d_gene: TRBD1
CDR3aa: CASSQEGTEGGVKNIQYF
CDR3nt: TGCGCCAGCAGCCAAGAAGGTACTGAAGGGGGCGTAAAAAACATTCAGTACTTC

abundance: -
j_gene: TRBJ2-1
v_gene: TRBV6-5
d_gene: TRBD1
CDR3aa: CASISPGQGHNEQFF
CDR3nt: TGTGCCAGCATCTCTCCGGGACAGGGCCACAATGAGCAGTTCTTC

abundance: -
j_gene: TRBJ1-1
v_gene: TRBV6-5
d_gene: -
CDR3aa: CATLGGRAFF
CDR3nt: TGTGCCACCTTGGGGGGGAGGGCTTTCTTT

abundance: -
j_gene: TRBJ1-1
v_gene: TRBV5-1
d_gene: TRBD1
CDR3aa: CASSKGTGGTEAFF
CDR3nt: TGCGCCAGCAGCAAAGGGACAGGGGGCACTGAAGCTTTCTTT

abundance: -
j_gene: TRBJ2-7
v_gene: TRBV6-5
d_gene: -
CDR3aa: CASSYGWRTGGEQYF
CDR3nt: TGTGCCAGCAGTTATGGGTGGCGGACTGGGGGCGAGCAGTACTTC

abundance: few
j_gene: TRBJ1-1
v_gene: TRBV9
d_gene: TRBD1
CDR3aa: CASSARRGPGGVENTEAFF
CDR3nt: TGTGCCAGCAGCGCCCGTCGGGGGCCAGGGGGTGTGGAGAACACTGAAGCTTTCTTT

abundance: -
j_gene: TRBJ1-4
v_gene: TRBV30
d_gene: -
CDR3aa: CAWSLPRTTNEKLFF
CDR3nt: TGTGCCTGGAGCCTTCCCCGTACCACTAATGAAAAACTGTTTTTT

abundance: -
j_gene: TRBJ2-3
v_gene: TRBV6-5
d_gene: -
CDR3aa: CASSWTVRTDTQYF
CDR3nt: TGTGCCAGCAGCTGGACAGTGCGCACAGATACGCAGTATTTT

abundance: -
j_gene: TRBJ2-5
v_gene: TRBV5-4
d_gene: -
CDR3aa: CASSLDRPEGAQYF
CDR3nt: TGTGCCAGCAGCTTGGACAGGCCCGAGGGGGCCCAGTACTTC

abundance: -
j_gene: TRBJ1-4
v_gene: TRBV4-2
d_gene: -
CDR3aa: CASSQESFEVNEKLFF
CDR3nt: TGTGCCAGCAGCCAAGAGAGCTTCGAGGTTAATGAAAAACTGTTTTTT

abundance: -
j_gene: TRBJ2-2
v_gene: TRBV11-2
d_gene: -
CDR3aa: CASSLGLRASPDTGELFF
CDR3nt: TGTGCCAGCAGCTTAGGTCTTAGGGCATCGCCGGACACCGGGGAGCTGTTTTTT

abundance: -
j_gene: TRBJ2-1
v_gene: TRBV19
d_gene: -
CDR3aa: CASSRWAETNEQFF
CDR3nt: TGTGCCAGCAGCCGGTGGGCGGAAACAAATGAGCAGTTCTTC

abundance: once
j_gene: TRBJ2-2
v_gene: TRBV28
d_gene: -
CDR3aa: CASSQPGLRGSGELFF
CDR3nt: TGTGCCAGCAGCCAACCGGGACTCAGAGGGTCCGGGGAGCTGTTTTTT

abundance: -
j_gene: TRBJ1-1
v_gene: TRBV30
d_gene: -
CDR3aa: CAWSGTMNTEAFF
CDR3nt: TGTGCCTGGAGTGGTACGATGAACACTGAAGCTTTCTTT

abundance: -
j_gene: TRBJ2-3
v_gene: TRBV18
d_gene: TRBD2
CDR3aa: CASSPPGLAGGDTQYF
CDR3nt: TGTGCCAGCTCACCACCGGGACTAGCGGGAGGAGATACGCAGTATTTT

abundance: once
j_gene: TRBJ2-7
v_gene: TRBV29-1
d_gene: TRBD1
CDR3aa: CSVEGTGLNEQYF
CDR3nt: TGCAGCGTTGAGGGGACAGGGCTAAACGAGCAGTACTTC

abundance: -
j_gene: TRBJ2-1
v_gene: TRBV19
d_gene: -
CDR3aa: CASSIMGQGSEQFF
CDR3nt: TGTGCCAGTAGTATAATGGGGCAGGGGAGTGAGCAGTTCTTC

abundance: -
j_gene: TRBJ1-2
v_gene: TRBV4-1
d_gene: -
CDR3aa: CASSSREGPRENYGYTF
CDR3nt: TGCGCCAGCAGCTCTAGGGAGGGGCCACGGGAAAACTATGGCTACACCTTC

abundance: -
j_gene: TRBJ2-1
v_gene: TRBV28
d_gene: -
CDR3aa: CASTRVKGEQFF
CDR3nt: TGTGCCAGTACCCGGGTTAAAGGCGAGCAGTTCTTC

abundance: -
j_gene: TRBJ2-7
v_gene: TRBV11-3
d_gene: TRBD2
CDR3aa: CASSRGGGYEQYF
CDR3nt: TGTGCCAGCAGCCGGGGCGGGGGCTACGAGCAGTACTTC

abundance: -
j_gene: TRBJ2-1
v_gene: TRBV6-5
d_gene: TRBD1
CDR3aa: CATRRDREYNEQFF
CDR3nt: TGTGCCACGAGAAGGGACAGGGAGTACAATGAGCAGTTCTTC